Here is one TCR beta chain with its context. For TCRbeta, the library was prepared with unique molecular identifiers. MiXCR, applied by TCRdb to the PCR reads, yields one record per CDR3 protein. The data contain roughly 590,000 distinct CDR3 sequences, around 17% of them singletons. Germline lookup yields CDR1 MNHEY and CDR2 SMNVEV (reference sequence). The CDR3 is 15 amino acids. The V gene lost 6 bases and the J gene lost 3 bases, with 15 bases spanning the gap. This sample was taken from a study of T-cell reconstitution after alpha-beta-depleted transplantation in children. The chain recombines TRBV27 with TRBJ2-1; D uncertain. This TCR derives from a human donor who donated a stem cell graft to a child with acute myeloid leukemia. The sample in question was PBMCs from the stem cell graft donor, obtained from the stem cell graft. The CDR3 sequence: CASSRSTPGYNEQFF. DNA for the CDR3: TGTGCCAGCAGCCGCTCAACCCCCGGCTACAATGAGCAGTTCTTC.